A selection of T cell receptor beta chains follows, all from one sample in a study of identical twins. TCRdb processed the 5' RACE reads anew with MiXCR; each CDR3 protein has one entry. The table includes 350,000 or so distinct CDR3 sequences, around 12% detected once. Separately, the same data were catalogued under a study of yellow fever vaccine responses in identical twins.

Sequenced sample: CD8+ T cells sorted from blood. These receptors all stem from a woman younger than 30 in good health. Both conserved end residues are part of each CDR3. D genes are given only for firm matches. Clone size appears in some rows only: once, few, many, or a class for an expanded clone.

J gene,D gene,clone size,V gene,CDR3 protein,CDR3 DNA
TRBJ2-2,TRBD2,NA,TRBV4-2,CASSQAGLAGGPDTGELFF,TGTGCCAGCAGCCAAGCCGGACTAGCGGGGGGGCCGGACACCGGGGAGCTGTTTTTT
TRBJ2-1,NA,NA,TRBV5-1,CASSFASSYNEQFF,TGCGCCAGTTCCTTCGCCAGCTCCTACAATGAGCAGTTCTTC
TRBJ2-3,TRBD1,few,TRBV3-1,CATRQGSTDTQYF,TGTGCCACTAGACAGGGGTCGACAGATACGCAGTATTTT
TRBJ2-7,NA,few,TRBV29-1,CSVHGGSSYEQYF,TGCAGCGTTCATGGGGGGAGCTCCTACGAGCAGTACTTC
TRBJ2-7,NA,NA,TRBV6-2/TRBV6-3,CASRGGTSDEQYF,TGTGCCAGCAGAGGAGGGACTTCGGACGAGCAGTACTTC
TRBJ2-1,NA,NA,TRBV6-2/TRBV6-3,CASSYAGAERDKPYRSYNEQFF,TGTGCCAGCAGTTATGCGGGGGCAGAGCGGGACAAACCCTATCGCTCCTACAATGAGCAGTTCTTC
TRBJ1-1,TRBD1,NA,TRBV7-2,CASSSGLSGGAFF,TGTGCCAGCAGCTCCGGTTTGTCAGGGGGAGCTTTCTTT
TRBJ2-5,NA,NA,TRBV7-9,CASSFSSGIPETQYF,TGTGCCAGCAGTTTTTCCTCCGGGATCCCGGAGACCCAGTACTTC
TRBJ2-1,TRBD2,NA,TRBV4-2,CASSPPSGNEQFF,TGTGCCAGCAGCCCCCCTAGCGGCAATGAGCAGTTCTTC
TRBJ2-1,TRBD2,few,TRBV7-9,CASSLLAGGPREQFF,TGTGCCAGCAGCTTACTAGCGGGAGGGCCTCGTGAGCAGTTCTTC
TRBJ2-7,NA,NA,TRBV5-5,CASNQAWDTYERQYF,TGTGCCAGCAACCAGGCATGGGACACCTACGAGCGGCAGTACTTC
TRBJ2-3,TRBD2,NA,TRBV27,CASRLAGITDTQYF,TGTGCCAGCAGACTAGCGGGGATCACAGATACGCAGTATTTT
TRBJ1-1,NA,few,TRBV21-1,CASSKRGSVHTEAFF,TGTGCCAGCAGCAAACGGGGGAGCGTGCACACTGAAGCTTTCTTT
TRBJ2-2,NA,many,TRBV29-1,CSVLYSGELFF,TGCAGCGTTTTGTACTCCGGGGAGCTGTTTTTT
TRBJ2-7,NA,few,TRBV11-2,CASSLEMGPQIYEQYF,TGTGCCAGCAGCTTAGAAATGGGACCACAGATCTACGAGCAGTACTTC
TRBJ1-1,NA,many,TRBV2,CAGLTNTEAFF,TGTGCCGGACTGACGAACACTGAAGCTTTCTTT
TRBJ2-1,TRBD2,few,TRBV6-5,CASSYVGGDNEQFF,TGTGCCAGCAGTTACGTGGGAGGGGACAATGAGCAGTTCTTC
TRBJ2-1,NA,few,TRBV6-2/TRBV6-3,CASTPGREYNEQFF,TGTGCCAGCACCCCCGGCAGGGAGTACAATGAGCAGTTCTTC
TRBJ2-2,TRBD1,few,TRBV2,CASSEYDRVDTGELFF,TGTGCCAGCAGTGAATACGACAGGGTGGACACCGGGGAGCTGTTTTTT
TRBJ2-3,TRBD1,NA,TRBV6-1,CASSPWDRGDPDTQYF,TGTGCCAGCAGCCCTTGGGACAGGGGAGACCCAGATACGCAGTATTTT
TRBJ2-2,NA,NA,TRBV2,CASVRTGELFF,TGTGCCAGCGTACGTACCGGGGAGCTGTTTTTT
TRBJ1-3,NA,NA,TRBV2,CASRTGQDIGNTIYF,TGTGCCAGCAGGACGGGACAAGATATTGGAAACACCATATATTTT
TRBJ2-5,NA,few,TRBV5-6,CASSLDGRIQETQYF,TGTGCCAGCAGCTTGGACGGACGGATCCAAGAGACCCAGTACTTC
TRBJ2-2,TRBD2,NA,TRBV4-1,CASSQVTSGRNAGELFF,TGCGCCAGCAGCCAAGTAACTAGCGGGAGGAATGCCGGGGAGCTGTTTTTT
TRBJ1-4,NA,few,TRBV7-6,CASSPSRGEKLFF,TGTGCCAGCAGCCCAAGTAGGGGCGAAAAACTGTTTTTT
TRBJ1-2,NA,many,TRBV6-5,CASSYDLESGGYTF,TGTGCCAGCAGTTACGATCTCGAGTCTGGTGGCTACACCTTC
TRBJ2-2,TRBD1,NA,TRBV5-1,CASSLAGGTGRDTGELFF,TGCGCCAGCAGCTTGGCTGGAGGGACAGGGCGTGACACCGGGGAGCTGTTTTTT
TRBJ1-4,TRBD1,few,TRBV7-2,CASSLAWSGTGNEKLFF,TGTGCCAGCAGCTTAGCGTGGTCCGGGACAGGGAATGAAAAACTGTTTTTT
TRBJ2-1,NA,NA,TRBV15,CATSRQLDNEQFF,TGTGCCACCAGCAGACAACTCGACAATGAGCAGTTCTTC
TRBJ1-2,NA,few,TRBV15,CATSGELGDRYGYTF,TGTGCCACCAGCGGAGAACTGGGGGATCGGTATGGCTACACCTTC
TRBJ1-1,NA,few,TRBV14,CASSQDRVRTEAFF,TGTGCCAGCAGCCAAGATCGGGTCCGGACAGAAGCTTTCTTT
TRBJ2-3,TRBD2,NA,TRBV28,CASSSGTSRGDTQYF,TGTGCCAGCAGTTCTGGGACTAGCAGGGGGGATACGCAGTATTTT
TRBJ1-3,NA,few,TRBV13,CASSLERNTIYF,TGTGCCAGCAGCTTAGAGAGAAACACCATATATTTT
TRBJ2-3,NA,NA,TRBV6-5,CATLADTQYF,TGTGCCACACTAGCAGATACGCAGTATTTT
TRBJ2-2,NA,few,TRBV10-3,CAISVSAGTHIPMNTGELFF,TGTGCCATCAGTGTGTCAGCCGGGACCCACATCCCCATGAACACCGGGGAGCTGTTTTTT
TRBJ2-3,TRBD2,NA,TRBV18,CASSPGPGGPDTQYF,TGTGCCAGCTCACCGGGACCGGGAGGGCCAGATACGCAGTATTTT
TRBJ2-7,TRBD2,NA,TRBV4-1,CASSHLAVGSYEQYF,TGCGCCAGCAGCCACCTAGCGGTTGGCTCCTACGAGCAGTACTTC
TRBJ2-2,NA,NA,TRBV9,CASSVEVRGTGELFF,TGTGCCAGCAGCGTAGAAGTCCGGGGGACCGGGGAGCTGTTTTTT
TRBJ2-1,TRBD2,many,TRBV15,CATSSRLGRTQPYNEQFF,TGTGCCACCAGCAGTCGTCTCGGGAGGACCCAACCCTACAATGAGCAGTTCTTC
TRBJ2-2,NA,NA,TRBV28,CASSERVVNTGELFF,TGTGCCAGCAGTGAGAGGGTGGTGAACACCGGGGAGCTGTTTTTT
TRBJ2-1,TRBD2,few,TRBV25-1,CASSPGGINEQFF,TGTGCCAGCAGTCCGGGGGGAATCAATGAGCAGTTCTTC
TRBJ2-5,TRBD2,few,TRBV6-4,CASSERGAGYQETQYF,TGTGCCAGCAGTGAGCGGGGAGCGGGGTACCAAGAGACCCAGTACTTC
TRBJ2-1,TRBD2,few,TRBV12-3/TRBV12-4,CASSRLAEDNEQFF,TGTGCCAGCTCGCGACTAGCGGAGGACAATGAGCAGTTCTTC
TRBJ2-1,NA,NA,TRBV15,CATSTRLPPNNEQFF,TGTGCCACCAGCACGCGACTACCTCCGAACAATGAGCAGTTCTTC
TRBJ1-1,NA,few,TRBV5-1,CASSFLGGRTEAFF,TGCGCCAGCAGCTTCCTGGGGGGCCGCACTGAAGCTTTCTTT
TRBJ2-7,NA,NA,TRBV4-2,CASSQVAFEQYF,TGTGCCAGCAGCCAAGTCGCCTTCGAGCAGTACTTC
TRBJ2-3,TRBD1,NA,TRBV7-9,CASSSRGTGGYMDTQYF,TGTGCCAGCAGCTCGAGGGGGACAGGGGGCTATATGGATACGCAGTATTTT
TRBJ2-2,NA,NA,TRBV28,CASSFWGSDTGELFF,TGTGCCAGCAGTTTCTGGGGATCCGACACCGGGGAGCTGTTTTTT